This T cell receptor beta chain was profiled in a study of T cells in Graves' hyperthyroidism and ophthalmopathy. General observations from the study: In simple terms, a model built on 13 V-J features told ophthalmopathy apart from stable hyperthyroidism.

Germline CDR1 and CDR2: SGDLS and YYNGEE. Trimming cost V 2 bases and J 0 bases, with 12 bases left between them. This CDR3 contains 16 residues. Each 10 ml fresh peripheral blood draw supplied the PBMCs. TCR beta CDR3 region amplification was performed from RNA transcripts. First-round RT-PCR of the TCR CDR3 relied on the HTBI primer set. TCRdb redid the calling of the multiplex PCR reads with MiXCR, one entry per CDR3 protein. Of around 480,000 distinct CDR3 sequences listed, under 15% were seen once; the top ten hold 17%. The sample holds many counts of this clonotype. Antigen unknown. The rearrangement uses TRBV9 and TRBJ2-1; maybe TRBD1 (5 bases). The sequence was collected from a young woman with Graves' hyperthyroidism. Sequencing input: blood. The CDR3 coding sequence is TGTGCCAGCAGCGTCAGGGATAGGGGCTCCTACAATGAGCAGTTCTTC. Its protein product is CASSVRDRGSYNEQFF.